Below are 18 T cell receptor beta chains sequenced from a single sample in a study of T cell repertoires in cytomegalovirus infection. TCRdb reprocessed the reads via MiXCR and lists one record per CDR3 protein. The repertoire holds some 800,000 distinct CDR3 sequences, with approximately 29% as singletons. Their specific antigens are unknown. The sample here was cultured CD8+ T cells from PBMCs, taken from culture after CMV antigen stimulation. The receptors derive from a human donor in good health (CMV status not recorded). Some clones in this sample may be carry-over from other donors' samples.

The rearrangement uses TRBV6-2 or TRBV6-3 and TRBJ2-1; 7 nucleotides line up with TRBD2. With 0 bases clipped from V and 4 bases from J, the junction kept 6 bases outside the gene matches. This CDR3 region has 16 residues. The germline V gene encodes CDR1 MNHEY and CDR2 SVGEGT. The CDR3 sequence is CASSYSWLADYNEQFF. CDR3 coding DNA: TGTGCCAGCAGTTACTCGTGGCTAGCGGATTACAATGAGCAGTTCTTC.

This chain links TRBV12-3 or TRBV12-4 with TRBJ1-4, with D perhaps TRBD1 (5 bases). V dropped 4 bases and J dropped 6 bases, with 15 bases sitting between them. The CDR3 has 15 amino acids. The CDR3 DNA follows: TGTGCCAGCAGTTGGAGTGGGGGAAGATATGAAAAACTGTTTTTT. Amino acids: CASSWSGGRYEKLFF.

This clonotype was seen a handful of times. The chain recombines TRBV19 with TRBJ1-2; no firm D call. Germline V gives CDR1 LNHDA, CDR2 SQIVND (reference sequence). With 2 bases removed from V and 3 bases from J, the gap between germline ends came to 7 bases. The CDR3 runs to 13 residues. This CDR3 reads CASSITEDYGYTF. The DNA of the CDR3 is TGTGCCAGTAGTATAACCGAAGACTATGGCTACACCTTC.

The sample holds many counts of this clonotype. The V gene is TRBV5-4, the J gene TRBJ1-5, with D tentatively TRBD1 (5 bases). Germline values: CDR1 SGHNT, CDR2 YYREEE (reference sequence). This CDR3 comprises 15 residues. V was pared by 2 bases and J by 0 bases, with 9 bases between. CDR3 DNA sequence: TGTGCCAGCAGCTTACAAGGGGATAGCAATCAGCCCCAGCATTTT. The encoded protein is CASSLQGDSNQPQHF.

The chain has TRBV5-1 and TRBJ2-3, with TRBD1 as a possible D gene (5 bases). CDR1 SGHRS and CDR2 YFSETQ come from the germline V gene. Trimming cost V 2 bases and J 2 bases, with 9 bases left between them. The CDR3 has 14 residues. CDR3 protein: CASSFRQYTDTQYF. The DNA for the CDR3 is TGCGCCAGCAGCTTTAGACAGTACACAGATACGCAGTATTTT.

The rearrangement uses TRBV9 and TRBJ1-1; 10 nucleotides agree with TRBD1. The V gene end was trimmed by 3 bases and the J gene end by 7 bases; junction bases not matched to a gene: 6. The CDR3 spans 14 residues. Germline-derived CDR1 and CDR2 are SGDLS and YYNGEE. In DNA form, the CDR3 reads TGTGCCAGCAGCGCCGGGACAGGGGTGGGTGAAGCTTTCTTT. It codes for CASSAGTGVGEAFF.

The V gene is TRBV6-2 or TRBV6-3, the J gene TRBJ2-7; D is unclear. V was pared by 7 bases and J by 4 bases, with 17 bases between. This CDR3 comprises 14 residues. CDR1 and CDR2 (germline): MNHEY, SVGEGT. In DNA form, the CDR3 reads TGTGCCAGCACCACTGGCAGGAGACCTTACGAGCAGTACGTC. Encoded protein: CASTTGRRPYEQYV.

The J gene is TRBJ1-2, the V gene TRBV4-1; D is unresolved. V was trimmed by 1 base and J by 8 bases, leaving 20 bases between them. The CDR3 runs to 16 residues. In germline, CDR1 is MGHRA, CDR2 YSYEKL. The CDR3 loop reads CASSQVPYESLGGYTF. For the CDR3, the DNA is TGCGCCAGCAGCCAAGTTCCGTATGAGTCCTTAGGAGGCTACACCTTC.

This chain joins TRBV7-9 and TRBJ2-3; weak D call: TRBD2 (6 bases). V was clipped by 1 base and J by 4 bases, with 18 bases between them. This CDR3 is 17 amino acids long. CDR1 is SEHNR and CDR2 is FQNEAQ in the germline V gene (reference sequence). For the CDR3, the DNA is TGTGCCAGCAGCTTAGGGGAGGAGCACCAGAGCTCAGATACGCAGTATTTT. It encodes CASSLGEEHQSSDTQYF.

There are a few counts of this clonotype. This sequence joins TRBV5-5 and TRBJ2-3, with D perhaps assigned TRBD1 or TRBD2 (5 bases each). The CDR3 extends over 14 amino acids. Trimming shortened V by 2 bases and J by 3 bases, and 10 bases separated the two germline ends. In germline, CDR1 is SGHKS, CDR2 YYEKEE (reference sequence). CDR3 region: CASSLPGPTDTQYF. The CDR3 nucleotides read TGTGCCAGCAGCTTACCGGGGCCAACAGATACGCAGTATTTT.

This chain joins TRBV6-5 and TRBJ1-4; TRBD1 is a possible D gene (5 bases). The CDR3 extends over 16 amino acids. Germline assignment: CDR1 MNHEY and CDR2 SVGAGI. Trimming left V 4 bases short and J 4 bases short, with 16 bases between. The CDR3 loop reads CASSSDQGRDNEKLFF. The CDR3 nucleotides are TGTGCCAGCAGTTCCGACCAGGGACGAGATAATGAAAAACTGTTTTTT.

This chain uses TRBV5-1 with TRBJ2-1, with 12 bases aligning to TRBD2. This CDR3 has 16 residues. The germline CDR1 and CDR2 sequences are SGHRS and YFSETQ. With 2 bases clipped from V and 6 bases from J, the junction kept 6 bases outside the gene matches. In DNA, the CDR3 is TGCGCCAGCAGCTTTTTTGGACTAGCGGGGTTCAATGAGCAGTTCTTC. Residues: CASSFFGLAGFNEQFF.

V is TRBV6-5 and J is TRBJ1-1, with D tentatively TRBD1 (6 bases). Trimming took off 0 bases at V and 1 base at J, with 9 bases between the two ends. Germline V gives CDR1 MNHEY, CDR2 SVGAGI. There are 15 residues in the CDR3. The CDR3 DNA reads as TGTGCCAGCAGTTACTCACAGGGAGGGAACACTGAAGCTTTCTTT. Protein sequence: CASSYSQGGNTEAFF.

This clonotype was picked up many times. The chain uses TRBV7-8 and TRBJ1-5; D is possibly TRBD1 (5 bases). V was shortened by 0 bases and J by 0 bases, with 9 bases between the two germline ends. CDR1 is SGHVS and CDR2 is FQNEAQ in the germline V gene. This CDR3 region has 16 residues. CDR3 coding DNA: TGTGCCAGCAGCTTAGCTGGGGGGAATAGCAATCAGCCCCAGCATTTT. Its protein is CASSLAGGNSNQPQHF.

Notes on this clonotype: A much larger clone is a single base away; this may be a read error. The CDR3 loop reads CANSLFGLSEIGTDTQYF. CDR3 bases: TGCGCCAACAGCTTGTTCGGGTTGTCAGAGATAGGCACAGATACGCAGTATTTT. The chain joins TRBV5-1 to TRBJ2-3; D is uncertain. CDR1 and CDR2 from the germline V gene are SGHRS and YFSETQ. The CDR3 is made up of 18 amino acids.

The chain carries TRBV5-1 and TRBJ2-1, with a possible D match to TRBD1 (6 bases). There are 13 residues in the CDR3. V gave up 6 bases and J gave up 9 bases, with 16 bases separating them. From germline, CDR1 is SGHRS and CDR2 YFSETQ. This chain's CDR3 is CASNPTGSGEQFF. CDR3 sequence (DNA): TGCGCCAGCAACCCTACAGGGAGTGGTGAGCAGTTCTTC.

The chain uses TRBV7-9 and TRBJ2-4, with D possibly matching TRBD2 (5 bases). This CDR3 region has 15 residues. Germline V gene sequence: CDR1 SEHNR, CDR2 FQNEAQ (reference sequence). Trimming pared 10 bases from V and 11 bases from J, leaving 27 bases between. The CDR3 reads CANELGILRDDFQYF. CDR3 in DNA: TGTGCCAACGAACTCGGGATACTACGCGACGACTTTCAGTACTTC.

A word on this clonotype: Germline and junction disagree at one end, which may indicate a read error. The V gene is TRBV7-9, the J gene TRBJ2-1; D unresolved. Per the germline V gene, CDR1 is SEHNR and CDR2 is FQNEAQ (reference sequence). This CDR3 has 10 amino acids. CDR3 sequence (DNA): TGTGTCAGCGAGGAAAATGAGCAGTTCTTC. Amino acids: CVSEENEQFF.